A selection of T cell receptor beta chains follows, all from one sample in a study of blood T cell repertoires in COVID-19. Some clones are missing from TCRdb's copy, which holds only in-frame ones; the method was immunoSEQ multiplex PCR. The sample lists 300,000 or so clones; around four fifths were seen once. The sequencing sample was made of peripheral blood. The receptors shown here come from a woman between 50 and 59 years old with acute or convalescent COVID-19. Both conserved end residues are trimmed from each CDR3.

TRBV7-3,ASSLAGGAGNTIY
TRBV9,ASSQATASSTDTQY
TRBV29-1,SARTDTQY
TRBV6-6,ASSLVAGTGELF
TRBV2,ASSAQYSNQPQH
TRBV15,ATSRDRDMNEAF
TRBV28,ASESWAYGYT
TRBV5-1,ASSLTGNSNQPQH
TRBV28,ASSFGRQGSGANVLT
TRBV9,ASSVDPLTSGVYNEQF
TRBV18,ASSPSSGRENEQF
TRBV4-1,ASSQGGGPNQPQH
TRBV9,ASSLLAGGETDTQY
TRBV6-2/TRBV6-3,ASSHRTTGDNSPLH
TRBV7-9,ASSSQGTLGANVLT
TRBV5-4,ASSPPASDQETQY
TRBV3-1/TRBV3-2,ASSGTSETDTQY
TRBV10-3,AISSRGGEQF
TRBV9,ASSAAQGWGSPLH
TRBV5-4,ASSLRGVKNTEAF
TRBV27,ATSPTELFPYEQY
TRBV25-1,ASSVDGVRGYT
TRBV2,ASRNFAGGAAGELF
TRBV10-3,AISESGGDNEQF
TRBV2,ASSETGQGDYYGYT
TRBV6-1,ASSENGLRWGQAF
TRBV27,ASSSRTGATMNTEAF
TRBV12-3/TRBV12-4,ASTTRRTEAF
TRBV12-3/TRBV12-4,ASSFRGGEKLF
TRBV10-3,AISEPMGLGGTDEQF
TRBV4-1,ASSQDATDRAGEQF
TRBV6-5,ASSSTGVSNQPQH
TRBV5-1,ASSATGTGYNEQF
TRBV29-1,SFEGREDGYT
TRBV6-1,ASSENFGTGELF
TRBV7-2,ASRQTGTLYNEQF
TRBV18,ASSPSSSYNSPLH
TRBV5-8,ASSLGTGVTGSPLH
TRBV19,ASSIPQQETQY
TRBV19,ASSIASDREGYNEQF
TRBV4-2,ASSPSQALNEQF
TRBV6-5,ANRLPRYWRETQY